This T cell receptor delta chain was found in a study of γδ T cells in repeated Plasmodium falciparum infection. Study-wide context: Age- and gender-matched Australian children served as comparison for malaria-exposed Malian children. Regarding the study as a whole: The Malian cohort came from a small rural village of predominantly one ethnic group.

Both TRG and TRD chains were sequenced from each sorted sample. TCRdb re-called the multiplex PCR reads using CATT. The repertoire includes 50,000 or so delta-chain clones, over 1.5% of them detected once, and about 8.3% sits in the top ten. The sample holds a few counts of this clone. Its matching antigen is unknown. A read error likely explains why the TCRdb protein, taken from a much larger clone, differs from this DNA's translation at residue 15; the protein shown is translated from the DNA. This clonotype was sampled from a pool of human donors (malaria-infected and uninfected, not separated). The sequenced sample consisted of gamma-delta T cells from blood.

The CDR3 nucleotides read TGTGCTCTTGGGGAACTTACCCTAATCACTCGGGGTAAACTCACCTTT. This encodes CALGELTLITRGKLTF. No call exists for the J gene, whereas the V gene is TRDV1; the tabulated D call, TRDD3, remains unverified against the DNA. This CDR3 region has 16 residues. Germline CDR1 and CDR2: TSWWSYY and QGS.